Detailed here is one T cell receptor beta chain. Sequenced by immunoSEQ multiplex PCR; TCRdb stores in-frame clones only, minus some. The table has 370,000 or so clones, more than 65% seen once. The V gene's germline CDR1 is MNHNS and CDR2 SASEGT. Trimming stripped 0 bases from V and 5 bases from J, with 10 bases between. The CDR3 is 14 residues long. This specimen comes from a study of blood T cell repertoires in COVID-19. Study as a whole: From the United States, Italy and Spain came samples of acute and convalescent COVID-19. In each case, the material was cDNA or gDNA derived from T cells, B-cell-depleted T cells, or PBMCs.

The clonotype originates from a human donor with acute or convalescent COVID-19. The donor label of this sample is uncertain. Material: peripheral blood. The rearrangement joins TRBV6-1 to TRBJ1-2, with D possibly being TRBD1 (6 bases). The DNA of the CDR3 is TGTGCCAGCAGTGAAGCACGACAGGCTTATGGCTACACCTTC. Its protein is CASSEARQAYGYTF.